Listed below are T cell receptor beta chains from one sample, sequenced in a study of shared clonotypes between healthy human individuals. TCRdb's copy holds only in-frame clones and misses some; the assay was immunoSEQ multiplex PCR. The sample yields around 1.6 million clones, around 98% seen once. Sequenced input: naive CD4+ T cells sorted from blood. These receptors were taken from a man between 25 and 39 years old in good health. CDR3s include the opening cysteine and the closing phenylalanine or tryptophan. The order of the fields is J gene, clone size, D gene, V gene, CDR3 DNA, CDR3 protein. D genes are given only for firm matches. Clone size, where shown, is once, few, many, or a class for clones that have expanded.

TRBJ2-5,.,.,TRBV7-2,TGTGCCAGCAGCTGGCGGGTAACAGGGAGAGAGACCCAGTACTTC,CASSWRVTGRETQYF
TRBJ1-1,.,.,TRBV7-6,TGTGCCAGCAGCCCGAGGGGTTTAATGAACACTGAAGCTTTCTTT,CASSPRGLMNTEAFF
TRBJ2-7,.,TRBD2,TRBV5-6,TGTGCCAGCAGCCAGGGACTAGCGGGGGCCTACGAGCAGTACTTC,CASSQGLAGAYEQYF
TRBJ2-3,.,TRBD2,TRBV7-9,TGTGCCAGCAGCTTAGCTCTAGCGGGAGTGATAGATACGCAGTATTTT,CASSLALAGVIDTQYF
TRBJ1-1,.,.,TRBV6-6,TGTGCCAGCAGTGATAAAGGGGGTAACACTGAAGCTTTCTTT,CASSDKGGNTEAFF
TRBJ2-7,.,.,TRBV4-1,TGCGCCAGCAGCCAAGTCCCCATGAGAGGGCGCGAGCAGTACTTC,CASSQVPMRGREQYF
TRBJ1-2,once,.,TRBV29-1,TGCAGCGGCACAATGGGGAGGGACTATGGCTACACCTTC,CSGTMGRDYGYTF
TRBJ2-6,.,.,TRBV25-1,TGTGCCAGCAGTGAGGCAGGGGGGGCCGTCCTGACTTTC,CASSEAGGAVLTF
TRBJ1-4,.,TRBD1,TRBV29-1,TGCAGCGTTGGTGAAGGGGGCGTATATGGTGAAAAACTGTTTTTT,CSVGEGGVYGEKLFF
TRBJ2-5,.,TRBD2,TRBV7-6,TGTGCCAGCAGCTTAGCGGGGGCTAGCGGGAGGGCCGAGGAGACCCAGTACTTC,CASSLAGASGRAEETQYF
TRBJ1-5,.,.,TRBV19,TGTGCCAGTAGTACCCCTACAGGGTCGGGTGGTCAGCCCCAGCATTTT,CASSTPTGSGGQPQHF
TRBJ2-1,.,TRBD2,TRBV7-2,TGTGCCAGCAGCTTGGTGTTAAGCGGGATCAACAATGAGCAGTTCTTC,CASSLVLSGINNEQFF
TRBJ2-7,.,TRBD2,TRBV27,TGTGCCAGCAGCAGTACTAGCGGGTGGACCACTAAGGAGGAGCAGTACTTC,CASSSTSGWTTKEEQYF
TRBJ2-7,.,.,TRBV27,TGTGCCAGCAGTTTATTGGACAGAGCCTACGAGCAGTACTTC,CASSLLDRAYEQYF
TRBJ2-3,once,TRBD2,TRBV9,TGTGCCAGCAGCGTACTAGCGGGGCCCTCTGCGGATACGCAGTATTTT,CASSVLAGPSADTQYF
TRBJ2-1,.,.,TRBV5-1,TGCGCCAGTAATGGGGAAGGACTAAGAAATGAGCAGTTCTTC,CASNGEGLRNEQFF
TRBJ2-7,.,.,TRBV28,TGTGCCAGCAGTACCCCAGGGACTGTAGCCTACGAGCAGTACTTC,CASSTPGTVAYEQYF
TRBJ2-2,.,.,TRBV7-2,TGTGCCAGCAGCTTAGACTGGAATCGGGGCACCGGGGAGCTGTTTTTT,CASSLDWNRGTGELFF
TRBJ2-2,.,.,TRBV6-1,TGTGCCAGCAGTGAAGCCCCTGGAGACGGGGAGCTGTTTTTT,CASSEAPGDGELFF
TRBJ2-1,once,.,TRBV5-1,TGCGCCAGCAGCTTGATAGCGGACTCCTACAATGAGCAGTTCTTC,CASSLIADSYNEQFF
TRBJ2-3,.,.,TRBV29-1,TGCAGCGTTATTAGACAGGGCACAGATACGCAGTATTTT,CSVIRQGTDTQYF
TRBJ2-4,.,TRBD1,TRBV28,TGTGCCAGCAGAAGGACAGGGGTATCGGGAAACATTCAGTACTTC,CASRRTGVSGNIQYF
TRBJ2-7,.,.,TRBV2,TGTGCCAGCAGTGAAGGCGGGCAGTACTTC,CASSEGGQYF
TRBJ2-7,.,TRBD1,TRBV10-2,TGCGCCAGCAGTGAGGATCGACAGGGTCCCAACGAGCAGTACTTC,CASSEDRQGPNEQYF
TRBJ2-7,.,.,TRBV4-2,TGTGCCAGCAGCCAGGTTGTAGGAATCCACGAGCAGTACTTC,CASSQVVGIHEQYF
TRBJ1-5,.,.,TRBV18,TGTGCCAGCTCACCCACCCCAGACAGGCCAATCGGTGGGCATTTT,CASSPTPDRPIGGHF
TRBJ2-7,.,TRBD1,TRBV7-2,TGTGCCAGCAGCCGCACCGGACAGGGTAGCTTCTACGAGCAGTACTTC,CASSRTGQGSFYEQYF
TRBJ2-3,.,TRBD2,TRBV19,TGTGCCAGTAGTCCCGGCGAGGGACTACCTTCGAATACGCAGTATTTT,CASSPGEGLPSNTQYF
TRBJ2-7,.,TRBD2,TRBV4-2,TGTGCCAGCAGCCAAGATCAAGGACTAGCGCATAACTACGAGCAGTACTTC,CASSQDQGLAHNYEQYF
TRBJ2-1,.,.,TRBV10-3,TGTGCCTCCAAACCCCTGGGGGCTAGCGGTTACAATGAGCAGTTCTTC,CASKPLGASGYNEQFF
TRBJ2-1,.,TRBD2,TRBV15,TGTGCCACCAGCAGAGCCGGATCAGGGGGACGGCTAGCGGGAGCCAACAATGAGCAGTTCTTC,CATSRAGSGGRLAGANNEQFF
TRBJ2-1,.,TRBD2,TRBV7-9,TGTGCCAGCAGCTTCCCTGGGACTAGCGGCTACAATGAGCAGTTCTTC,CASSFPGTSGYNEQFF
TRBJ1-2,.,.,TRBV5-1,TGCGCCAGCAGCCTCGACACAGCTAACTATGGCTACACCTTC,CASSLDTANYGYTF
TRBJ1-1,once,.,TRBV19,TGTGCCAGTAGTATCAGGCCATCGAACACTGAAGCTTTCTTT,CASSIRPSNTEAFF
TRBJ2-1,.,TRBD1,TRBV2,TGTGCCAGCAGTGCCAGGGGGCCCTACAATGAGCAGTTCTTC,CASSARGPYNEQFF
TRBJ1-2,.,.,TRBV5-1,TGCGCCAGCAGCTTCGGCCGTACCGAGGGCTACACCTTC,CASSFGRTEGYTF
TRBJ2-2,.,.,TRBV11-3,TGTGCCAGCAGCACCCGGACGAACACCGGGGAGCTGTTTTTT,CASSTRTNTGELFF
TRBJ2-2,.,.,TRBV7-8,TGTGCCAGCAGCGCCGTGGCCACCGGGGAGCTGTTTTTT,CASSAVATGELFF
TRBJ2-7,.,.,TRBV7-2,TGTGCCAGCAGCACAGATAGTACGGTGCAGTACTTC,CASSTDSTVQYF
TRBJ2-3,.,TRBD2,TRBV5-5,TGTGCCAGCAGCTCTCGACTAGCGGGAGGTGCAGATACGCAGTATTTT,CASSSRLAGGADTQYF
TRBJ2-5,.,TRBD2,TRBV25-1,TGTGCCAGCAGTGCAGCGGGAGGGAAAGAGACCCAGTACTTC,CASSAAGGKETQYF
TRBJ2-3,.,.,TRBV29-1,TGCAGCGTTGAAGAATTAACTAGCACAGATACGCAGTATTTT,CSVEELTSTDTQYF
TRBJ2-7,.,.,TRBV9,TGTGCCAGCAGCGTAGCCTCGACAGTCTACGAGCAGTACTTC,CASSVASTVYEQYF
TRBJ2-6,.,TRBD2,TRBV6-4,TGTGCCAGCAGTGAATATGGACTAGCGACTGGGGCCAACGTCCTGACTTTC,CASSEYGLATGANVLTF